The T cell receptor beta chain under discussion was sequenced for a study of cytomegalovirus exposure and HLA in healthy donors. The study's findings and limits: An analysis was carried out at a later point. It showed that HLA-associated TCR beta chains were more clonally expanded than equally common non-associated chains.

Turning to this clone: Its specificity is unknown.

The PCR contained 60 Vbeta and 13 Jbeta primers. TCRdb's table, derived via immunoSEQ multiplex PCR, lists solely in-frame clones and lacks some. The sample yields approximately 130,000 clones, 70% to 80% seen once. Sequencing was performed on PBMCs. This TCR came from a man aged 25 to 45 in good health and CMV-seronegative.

The CDR3 spells CASEGSTDTQYF. Here the CDR3 DNA reads TGTGCCAGTGAGGGAAGCACAGATACGCAGTATTTT. The chain uses TRBV19 and TRBJ2-3, with D tentatively TRBD2 (5 bases). The CDR3 is made up of 12 amino acids. CDR1 and CDR2 (germline): LNHDA, SQIVND (reference sequence). V lost 8 bases and J 0 bases, leaving 6 bases between the germline ends. Complete variable domain (other parts from reference TRBV19 and TRBJ2-3): DGGITQSPKYLFRKEGQNVTLSCEQNLNHDAMYWYRQDPGQGLRLIYYSQIVNDFQKGDIAEGYSVSREKKESFPLTVTSAQKNPTAFYLCASEGSTDTQYFGPGTRLTVL.